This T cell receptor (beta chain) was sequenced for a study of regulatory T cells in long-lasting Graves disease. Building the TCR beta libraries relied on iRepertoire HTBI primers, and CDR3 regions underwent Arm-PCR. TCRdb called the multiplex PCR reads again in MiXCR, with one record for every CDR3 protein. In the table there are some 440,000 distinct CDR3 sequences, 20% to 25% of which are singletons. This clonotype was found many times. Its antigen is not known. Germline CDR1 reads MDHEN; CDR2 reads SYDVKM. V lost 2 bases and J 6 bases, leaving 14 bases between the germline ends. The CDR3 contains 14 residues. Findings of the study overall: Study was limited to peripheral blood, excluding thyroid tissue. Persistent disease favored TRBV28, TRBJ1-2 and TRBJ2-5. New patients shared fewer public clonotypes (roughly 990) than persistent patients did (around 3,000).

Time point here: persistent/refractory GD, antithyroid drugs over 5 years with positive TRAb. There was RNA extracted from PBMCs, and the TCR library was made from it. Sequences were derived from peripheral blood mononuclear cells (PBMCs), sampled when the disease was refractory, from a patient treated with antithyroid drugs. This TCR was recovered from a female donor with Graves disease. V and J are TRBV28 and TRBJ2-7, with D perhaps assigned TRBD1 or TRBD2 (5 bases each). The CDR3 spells CASSLQRTRGEQYF. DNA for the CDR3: TGTGCCAGCAGTTTACAAAGAACTAGGGGCGAGCAGTACTTC.